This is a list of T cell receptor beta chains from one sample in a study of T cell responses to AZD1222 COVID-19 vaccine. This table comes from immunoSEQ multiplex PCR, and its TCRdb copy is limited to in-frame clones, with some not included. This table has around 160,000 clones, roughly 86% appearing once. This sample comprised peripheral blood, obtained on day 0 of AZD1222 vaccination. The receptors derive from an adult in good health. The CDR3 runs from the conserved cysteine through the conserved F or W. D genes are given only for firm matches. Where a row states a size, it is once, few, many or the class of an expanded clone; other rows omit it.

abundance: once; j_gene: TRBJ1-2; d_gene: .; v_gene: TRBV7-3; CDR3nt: TGTGCCAGCAGCGCCAATACTCCGGGGGTAGACTATGGCTACACCTTC; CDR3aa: CASSANTPGVDYGYTF
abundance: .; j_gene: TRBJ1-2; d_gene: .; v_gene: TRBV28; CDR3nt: TGTGCCTCCTATGTAAGGACGGTGGACTATGAAGGCTACACCTTC; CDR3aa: CASYVRTVDYEGYTF
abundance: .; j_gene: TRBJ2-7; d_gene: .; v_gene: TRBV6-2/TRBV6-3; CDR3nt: TGTGCCAGCAGCCCTCAGGGAACACAGGGCTACGAGCAGTACTTC; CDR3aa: CASSPQGTQGYEQYF
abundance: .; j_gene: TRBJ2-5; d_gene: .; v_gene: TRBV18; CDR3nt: TGTGCCAGCTCACCACCGGTGGAGGGGTCACCCCTCACCCGGCAAGAGACCCAGTACTTC; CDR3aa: CASSPPVEGSPLTRQETQYF
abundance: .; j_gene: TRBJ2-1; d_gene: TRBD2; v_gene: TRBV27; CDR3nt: TGTGCCAGCAGTTTCGGCCCCCAGCTTCGCGGGAGAAACAATGAGCAGTTCTTC; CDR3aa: CASSFGPQLRGRNNEQFF
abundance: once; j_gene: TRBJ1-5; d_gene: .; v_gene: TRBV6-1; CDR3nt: TGTGCCAGCAGTGAAGAGATAGGGGGAAGTAATCAGCCCCAGCATTTT; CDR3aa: CASSEEIGGSNQPQHF
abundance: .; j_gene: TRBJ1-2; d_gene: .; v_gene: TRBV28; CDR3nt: TGTGCCAGTTGCCCCAACCCTTATGGCTACACCTTC; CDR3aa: CASCPNPYGYTF
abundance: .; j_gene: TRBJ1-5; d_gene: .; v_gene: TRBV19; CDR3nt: TGTGCCAGTAGTATAGGGGGCAGGGCCCGCAATCAGCCCCAGCATTTT; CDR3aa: CASSIGGRARNQPQHF
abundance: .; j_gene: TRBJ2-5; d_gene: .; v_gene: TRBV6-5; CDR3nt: TGTGCCAGCAGTTCAGCTCTGGCGGAGACCCAGTACTTC; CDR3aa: CASSSALAETQYF
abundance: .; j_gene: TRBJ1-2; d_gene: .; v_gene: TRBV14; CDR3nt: TGTGCCAGCAGCCAGGACCGAGTAAACTATGGCTACACCTTC; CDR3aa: CASSQDRVNYGYTF
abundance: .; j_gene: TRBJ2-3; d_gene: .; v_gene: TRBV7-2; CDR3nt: TGTGCCAGCAGCTTACAAGTCACAGATACGCAGTATTTT; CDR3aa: CASSLQVTDTQYF
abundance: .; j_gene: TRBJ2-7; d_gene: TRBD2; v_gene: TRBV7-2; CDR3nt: TGTGCCAGCAGCTTAGTATTGAGTCTAGCGGGGCCATCCTACGAGCAGTACTTC; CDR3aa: CASSLVLSLAGPSYEQYF
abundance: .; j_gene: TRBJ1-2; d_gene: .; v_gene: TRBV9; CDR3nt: TGTGCCAGCAGCGTAGAATTGATCGGGGGTGGAAGCTACACCTTC; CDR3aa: CASSVELIGGGSYTF
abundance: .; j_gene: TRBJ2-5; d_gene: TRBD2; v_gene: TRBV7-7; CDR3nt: TGTGCCAGCAGCTTCGGAATAGCGGGAGCCCAAGAGACCCAGTACTTC; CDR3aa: CASSFGIAGAQETQYF
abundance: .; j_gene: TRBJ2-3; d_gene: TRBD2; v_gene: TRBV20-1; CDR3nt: TGCAGTGCAAGTGGACTGGCGGGAGCACCAGATACGCAGTATTTT; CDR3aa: CSASGLAGAPDTQYF
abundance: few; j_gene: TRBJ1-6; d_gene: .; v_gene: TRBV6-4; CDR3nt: TGTGCCAGCAGTGACTCGGCCCAGGGCAATTCACCCCTCCACTTT; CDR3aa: CASSDSAQGNSPLHF
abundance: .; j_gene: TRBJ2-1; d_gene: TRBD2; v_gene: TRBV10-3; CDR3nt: TGTGCCATCAGTGGATGGGGGAGGGGTGAGTATGCAGACAATGAGCAGTTCTTC; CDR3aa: CAISGWGRGEYADNEQFF
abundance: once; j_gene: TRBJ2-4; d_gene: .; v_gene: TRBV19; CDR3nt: TGTGCCAGTAGTATAGAGGAAAGTCTAGCCAAAAACATTCAGTACTTC; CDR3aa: CASSIEESLAKNIQYF
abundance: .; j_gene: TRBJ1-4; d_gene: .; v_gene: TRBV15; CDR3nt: TGTGCCACCAGCAGACCTGAACAGACAAATGAAAAACTGTTTTTT; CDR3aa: CATSRPEQTNEKLFF
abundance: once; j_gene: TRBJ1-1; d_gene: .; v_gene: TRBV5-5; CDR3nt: TGTGCCAGCAGCTTATTAGCAGGGGCGAACACTGAAGCTTTCTTT; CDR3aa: CASSLLAGANTEAFF
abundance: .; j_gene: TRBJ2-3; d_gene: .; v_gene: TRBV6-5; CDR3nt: TGTGCCAGCAGTTACCTAAGTCGGGGCACAGATACGCAGTATTTT; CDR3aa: CASSYLSRGTDTQYF
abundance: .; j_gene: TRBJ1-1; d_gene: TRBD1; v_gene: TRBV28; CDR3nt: TGTGCCAGCAGTTTCGGGGACAGGGTCACTGAAGCTTTCTTT; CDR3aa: CASSFGDRVTEAFF
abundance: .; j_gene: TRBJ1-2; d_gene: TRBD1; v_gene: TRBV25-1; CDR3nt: TGTGCCAGCAGTGATCGCGACAGGGCCTATGGCTACACCTTC; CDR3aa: CASSDRDRAYGYTF
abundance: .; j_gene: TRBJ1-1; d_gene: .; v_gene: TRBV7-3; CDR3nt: TGTGCCAGCAGCTTGACCGCGAACACTGAAGCTTTCTTT; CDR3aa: CASSLTANTEAFF
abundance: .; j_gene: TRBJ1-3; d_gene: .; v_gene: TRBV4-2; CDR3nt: TGTGCCAGCAGCCAAGCACTTCGGCAGGGCGAGAACACCATATATTTT; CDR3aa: CASSQALRQGENTIYF
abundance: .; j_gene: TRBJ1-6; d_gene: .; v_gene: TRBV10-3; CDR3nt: TGTGCCATCACAGCCGATTATAATTCACCCCTCCACTTT; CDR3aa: CAITADYNSPLHF
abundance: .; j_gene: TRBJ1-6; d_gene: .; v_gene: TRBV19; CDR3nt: TGTGCCAGCGATCAAAGAGGACAGCGTAATTCACCCCTCCACTTT; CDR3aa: CASDQRGQRNSPLHF
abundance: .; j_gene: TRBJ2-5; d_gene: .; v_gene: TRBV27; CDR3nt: TGTGCCAGCAGTTTATCGGGAAGGTCCCAAGAGACCCAGTACTTC; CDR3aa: CASSLSGRSQETQYF
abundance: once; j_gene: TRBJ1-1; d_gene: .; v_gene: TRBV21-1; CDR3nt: TGTGCCAGCAGCAAGAGGGGCCCTGAAGCTTTCTTT; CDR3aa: CASSKRGPEAFF
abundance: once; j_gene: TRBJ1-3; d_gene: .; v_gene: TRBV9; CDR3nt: TGTGCCAGCAGCTCAGCGGGCCGCAGTGGGGGAAACACCATATATTTT; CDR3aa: CASSSAGRSGGNTIYF
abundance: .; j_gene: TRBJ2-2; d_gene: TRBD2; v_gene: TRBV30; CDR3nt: TGTGCCTGGAGTTCCGGACTAGTAGCCGGGGAGCTGTTTTTT; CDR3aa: CAWSSGLVAGELFF
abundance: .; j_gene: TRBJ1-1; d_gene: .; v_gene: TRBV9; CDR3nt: TGTGCCAGCAGCGTAGGAACCCGTCCGTACACTGAAGCTTTCTTT; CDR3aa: CASSVGTRPYTEAFF
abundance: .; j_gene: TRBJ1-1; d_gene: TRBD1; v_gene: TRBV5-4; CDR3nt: TGTGCCAGCAGCTTGGGGGGACAGGCCCCTGAAGCTTTCTTT; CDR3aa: CASSLGGQAPEAFF
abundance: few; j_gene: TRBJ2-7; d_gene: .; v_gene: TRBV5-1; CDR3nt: TGCGCCAGCAGTGCAGACCGAACCTACGAGCAGTACTTC; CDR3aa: CASSADRTYEQYF
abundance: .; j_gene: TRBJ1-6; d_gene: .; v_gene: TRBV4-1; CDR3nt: TGCGCCAGCAGCCAAGGGCTTTCCAACAATTCACCCCTCCACTTT; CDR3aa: CASSQGLSNNSPLHF
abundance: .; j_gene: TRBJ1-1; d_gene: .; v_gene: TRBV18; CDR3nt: TGTGCCAGCTCACTCTCAGGGGTGGTTGAAGCTTTCTTT; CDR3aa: CASSLSGVVEAFF
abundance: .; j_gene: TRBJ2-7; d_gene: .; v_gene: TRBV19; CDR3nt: TGTGCCAGTAGGGGGACTTCTAGCTCCTACGAGCAGTACTTC; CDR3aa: CASRGTSSSYEQYF
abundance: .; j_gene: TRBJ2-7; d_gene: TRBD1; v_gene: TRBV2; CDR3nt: TGTGCCAGCATAACCGGGACAGGGAAATACGAGCAGTACTTC; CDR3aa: CASITGTGKYEQYF
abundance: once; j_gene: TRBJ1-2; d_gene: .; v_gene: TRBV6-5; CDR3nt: TGTGCCAGCAGTTATCAAGGGGGCTACACCTTC; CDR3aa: CASSYQGGYTF
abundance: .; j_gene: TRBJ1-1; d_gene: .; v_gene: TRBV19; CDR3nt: TGTGCCAGTAGTATTACAGGGACGCTAGGTAAGACTGAAGCTTTCTTT; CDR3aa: CASSITGTLGKTEAFF
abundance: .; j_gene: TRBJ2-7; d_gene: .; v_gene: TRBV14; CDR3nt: TGTGCCAGCAGCCAACCTCTTAGTGGCGAGCAGTACTTC; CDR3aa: CASSQPLSGEQYF
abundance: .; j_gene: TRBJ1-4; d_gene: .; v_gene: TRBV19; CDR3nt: TGTGCCAGTAGTATGGGACGGGCGGCAAATGAAAAACTGTTTTTT; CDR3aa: CASSMGRAANEKLFF
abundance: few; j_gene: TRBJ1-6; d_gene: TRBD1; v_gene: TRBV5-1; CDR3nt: TGCGCCAGCAGCTTGGGAGACAGGGGCCTGAATTCACCCCTCCACTTT; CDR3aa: CASSLGDRGLNSPLHF